This TCR beta chain stems from a study of T cells after yellow fever vaccination. This clonotype was picked up many times. Its antigen is unknown. Study conclusions and caveats: Peaking faster, on day 5 versus 15, the secondary response was nonetheless weaker. Post-booster reappearance was seen for most primary-vaccination clones (around 96% CD4, around 90% CD8). A small share of clonotypes appeared in both CD4 and CD8 compartments.

After removal of 4 bases from V and 0 bases from J, the junction contained 0 bases not matched to a gene. The CDR3 covers 14 residues. Germline V gives CDR1 LNHDA, CDR2 SQIVND (reference sequence). The 5'RACE template-switching step produced TCR cDNA and added a universal primer site and UMIs. Using its own MiXCR run on the 5' RACE reads, TCRdb lists one record per CDR3 protein. The profile shows 28,000 or so distinct CDR3 sequences, 4% to 4.5% of them singletons. The chain links TRBV19 to TRBJ2-7, with 10 nucleotides matching TRBD2. This TCR was recovered from a man aged 25-40 years who received the YFV17D yellow fever vaccine. The input for sequencing was CD8+ T cells sorted from PBMCs, taken 5 days after the yellow fever booster vaccination. The CDR3 here is CASSTSGSSYEQYF. The CDR3 DNA follows: TGTGCCAGTAGTACTAGCGGGAGCTCCTACGAGCAGTACTTC.